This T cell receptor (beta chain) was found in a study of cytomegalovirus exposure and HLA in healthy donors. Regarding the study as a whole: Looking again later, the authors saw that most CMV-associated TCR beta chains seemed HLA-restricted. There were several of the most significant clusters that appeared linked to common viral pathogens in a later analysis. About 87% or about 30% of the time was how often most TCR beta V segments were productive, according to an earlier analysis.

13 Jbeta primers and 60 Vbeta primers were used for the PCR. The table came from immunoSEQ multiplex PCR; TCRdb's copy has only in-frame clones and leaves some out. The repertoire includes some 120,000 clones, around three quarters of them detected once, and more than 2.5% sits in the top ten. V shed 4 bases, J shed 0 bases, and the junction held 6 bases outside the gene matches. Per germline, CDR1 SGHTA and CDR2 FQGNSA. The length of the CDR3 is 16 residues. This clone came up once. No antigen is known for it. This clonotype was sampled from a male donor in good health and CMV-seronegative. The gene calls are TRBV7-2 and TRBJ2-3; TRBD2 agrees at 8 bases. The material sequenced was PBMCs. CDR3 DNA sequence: TGTGCCAGCAGCTACATAGCGGGATCTAGCACAGATACGCAGTATTTT. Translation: CASSYIAGSSTDTQYF.